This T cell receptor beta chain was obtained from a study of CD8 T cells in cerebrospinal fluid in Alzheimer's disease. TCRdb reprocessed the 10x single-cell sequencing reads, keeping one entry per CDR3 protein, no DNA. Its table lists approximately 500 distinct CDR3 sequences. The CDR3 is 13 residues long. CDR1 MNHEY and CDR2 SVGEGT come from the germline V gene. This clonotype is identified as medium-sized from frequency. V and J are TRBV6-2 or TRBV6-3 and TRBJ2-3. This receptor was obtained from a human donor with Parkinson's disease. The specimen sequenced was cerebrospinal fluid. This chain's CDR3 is CASTETSAYTQYF.